A single sample is the source of the 30 T cell receptor beta chains below, sequenced in a study of human T cells and chemical hapten exposure (dated by TCRdb to the early 2020s). The library was generated by RACE. TCRdb records NextSeq 500 as the sequencer. TCRdb applied fastp at Q25 and MiXCR to the public reads, then kept only in-frame beta chains. Under each unique CDR3 protein, matching rows form one entry showing the most common genes and DNA. This sample has fewer than 90,000 distinct CDR3 sequences in its table, and more than 6.5% of those were observed once. The ten most abundant clones make up about 1.5% of the sample. The sample's time point, from its label and the paper: patch test 2, 6 weeks after DPC sensitization. The treatment or condition tag for this specimen amounts to: therapeutic diphenylcyclopropenone sensitization with weekly scalp DPC. Specimen: whole blood, collected in connection with sensitization to the hapten diphenylcyclopropenone (DPC). The origin of the receptors is a woman in her thirties with alopecia areata. Some clones in this sample may be carry-over from other donors' samples.

The chain combines TRBV29-1 with TRBJ1-2; TRBD1 aligns across 7 bases. CDR1 SQVTM and CDR2 ANQGSEA come from the germline V gene. The CDR3 loop spans 14 amino acids. V shed 4 bases, J shed 4 bases, and the junction held 9 bases outside the gene matches. The CDR3 DNA reads TGCAGCGTTGGAACCGGGACAGAGCTCTATGGCTACACCTTC. This gives the protein CSVGTGTELYGYTF.

The table lists this clonotype with a few counts. V usage is TRBV19 and J usage is TRBJ1-2; TRBD1 is a possible D gene (5 bases). Deletions cut 8 bases from V and 0 bases from J, with 10 bases between. The length of the CDR3 is 13 residues. CDR1 is LNHDA, CDR2 SQIVND, per germline (reference sequence). The CDR3 sequence: CASALTANYGYTF. The CDR3 nucleotides are TGTGCCAGTGCCTTGACAGCTAACTATGGCTACACCTTC.

This clonotype was seen at least ten times. V gene TRBV12-3 or TRBV12-4 combines with J gene TRBJ1-2; D is perhaps TRBD1 (6 bases). The CDR3 length is 15 residues. The germline V and J ends were trimmed by 5 bases and 1 base, with 14 bases remaining between them. CDR3 nucleotide sequence: TGTGCCAGCAGTCCCGGACAGAAAGTTAACTATGGCTACACCTTC. This encodes CASSPGQKVNYGYTF.

This clonotype was seen only a few times. This chain links TRBV18 with TRBJ1-1, with TRBD1 as a possible D gene (6 bases). The CDR3 has 14 amino acids. Per the germline V gene, CDR1 is KGHSH and CDR2 is LQKENI. Trimming removed 6 bases from V and 4 bases from J, with 15 bases in between. This CDR3 is CASSLPTGSTEAFF. The CDR3 nucleotides read TGTGCCAGCTCCCTCCCGACAGGTAGCACTGAAGCTTTCTTT.

This clonotype showed up many times. This rearrangement joins TRBV5-6 to TRBJ2-7, with D perhaps TRBD2 (6 bases). Germline CDR1 reads SGHDT; CDR2 reads YYEEEE. CDR3 length: 13 amino acids. Trimming took 2 bases from V and 6 from J, leaving 12 bases between them. CDR3 residues: CASSFGVAAEQYF. The CDR3 nucleotides read TGTGCCAGCAGCTTCGGAGTAGCGGCCGAGCAGTACTTC.

This clonotype was counted at least ten times. This sequence joins TRBV7-4 and TRBJ2-5, with TRBD2 matching 8 bases. J lost 4 bases, V lost 3 bases, and 16 bases had no gene match. Germline loops: CDR1 SGHVT, CDR2 SQSDAQ. The CDR3 is 18 residues long. The CDR3 loop is CASSFGCCSGTQRETQYF. For the CDR3, the DNA is TGTGCCAGCAGCTTCGGGTGTTGTAGCGGGACCCAAAGAGAGACCCAGTACTTC.

CDR3 DNA: TGTGCCAGCAGCCAAGGAGGGGTTACTGGAAACACCATATATTTT. This translates into CASSQGGVTGNTIYF. This chain uses TRBV3-1 with TRBJ1-3, with D perhaps matching TRBD1 (5 bases). The CDR3 has 15 amino acids. V was pared by 1 base and J by 2 bases, with 9 bases between. Per germline, CDR1 LGHDT and CDR2 YNNKEL (reference sequence).

This clonotype was found many times. This rearrangement joins TRBV3-1 to TRBJ2-1; 8 bases agree with TRBD1. The CDR3 length is 15 residues. Trimming cost V 5 bases and J 7 bases; bases outside gene matches: 10. Germline-derived CDR1 and CDR2 are LGHDT and YNNKEL (reference sequence). The CDR3 loop is CASSSLRQGNNEQFF. CDR3 in DNA: TGTGCCAGCAGCTCTCTCCGACAGGGGAATAATGAGCAGTTCTTC.

This clonotype has ten or more counts. The CDR3 sequence: CASSEARVSYTF. CDR3 DNA sequence: TGTGCCAGCAGTGAAGCAAGAGTGTCCTACACCTTC. The rearrangement joins TRBV2 to TRBJ1-2, with D unclear. Trimming removed 0 bases from V and 10 bases from J, with 9 bases in between. In germline, CDR1 is SNHLY, CDR2 FYNNEI. The CDR3 contains 12 residues.

This clonotype was seen a few times. The gene calls are TRBV30 and TRBJ1-5; 7 positions agree with TRBD1. Germline trimming cut 3 bases from V and 4 bases from J; bases unmatched to any gene: 3. Germline V lookup: CDR1 GTSNPN, CDR2 SVGIG (reference sequence). The CDR3 loop spans 13 amino acids. CDR3 in DNA: TGTGCCTGGAGCTCGACAGGGAATCAGCCCCAGCATTTT. Its protein product is CAWSSTGNQPQHF.

This clonotype was observed at least ten times. The chain couples TRBV5-1 to TRBJ1-1; tentative D call: TRBD1 (6 bases). The CDR3 is made up of 16 amino acids. CDR1 SGHRS and CDR2 YFSETQ come from the germline V gene. The V end lost 4 bases, the J end lost 5 bases, and 21 bases lay between the germline ends. The CDR3 loop is CASSPKGGLEETEAFF. In nucleotides, the CDR3 is TGCGCCAGCAGCCCTAAAGGGGGACTGGAGGAAACTGAAGCTTTCTTT.

This clonotype was seen many times. The chain uses TRBV29-1 and TRBJ2-1; TRBD2 matches 11 bases. Germline assignment: CDR1 SQVTM and CDR2 ANQGSEA. V was pared by 1 base and J by 6 bases, with 14 bases of the junction left unmatched. The CDR3 covers 18 residues. The CDR3 DNA follows: TGCAGCGTTGAAGTCGTTTTGTCTAGCGGGGGGACACCCAATGAGCAGTTCTTC. Its translation: CSVEVVLSSGGTPNEQFF.

This clonotype was seen at least ten times. The chain links TRBV6-6 to TRBJ1-5; tentative D call: TRBD1 (5 bases). This CDR3 region has 15 residues. Deletions cut 2 bases from V and 4 bases from J, with 12 bases between. Germline assignment: CDR1 MNHNY and CDR2 SVGAGI (reference sequence). The CDR3 nucleotides read TGTGCCAGCAGTTACGATATCAACAGGAATCAGCCCCAGCATTTT. Translated: CASSYDINRNQPQHF.

In this sample, this clonotype turned up many times. The chain has TRBV5-4 and TRBJ2-3; TRBD2 aligns across 8 bases. This CDR3 has 15 amino acids. Germline CDR1 is SGHNT and CDR2 is YYREEE (reference sequence). Losses at the gene ends were 3 bases for V and 2 bases for J; bases not matched to a gene: 5. The DNA for the CDR3 is TGTGCCAGCAGCTCGGGACTAGGCTACACAGATACGCAGTATTTT. Its translation: CASSSGLGYTDTQYF.

This clonotype was observed a handful of times. V and J are TRBV5-1 and TRBJ1-6, with TRBD1 identical over 8 bases. This CDR3 region has 14 residues. Germline CDR1 is SGHRS and CDR2 is YFSETQ. V shed 4 bases and J 6 bases; nucleotides not matched to a gene: 3. The CDR3 nucleotides read TGCGCCAGCAGCACGGGACAGGCTAATTCACCCCTCCACTTT. Translation gives CASSTGQANSPLHF. The full variable domain, with the rest looked up from reference TRBV5-1 and TRBJ1-6, is KAGVTQTPRYLIKTRGQQVTLSCSPISGHRSVSWYQQTPGQGLQFLFEYFSETQRNKGNFPGRFSGRQFSNSRSEMNVSTLELGDSALYLCASSTGQANSPLHFGNGTRLTVT.

This clonotype was observed many times. In DNA, the CDR3 is TGTGCCAGCAGTGAAAGGGGGGTGAACACCGGGGAGCTGTTTTTT. It encodes CASSERGVNTGELFF. The V gene is TRBV6-1, the J gene TRBJ2-2, with D possibly being TRBD1 or TRBD2 (6 bases each). Germline values: CDR1 MNHNS, CDR2 SASEGT. V was clipped by 2 bases and J by 1 base, with 8 bases between them. This CDR3 has 15 amino acids.

This clonotype appeared many times. The chain links TRBV10-3 to TRBJ2-3; D remains ambiguous. V was cut by 10 bases and J by 0 bases, with 17 bases left in between. This CDR3 contains 15 residues. Germline CDR1 is ENHRY and CDR2 is SYGVKD. This CDR3 reads CATRARTASTDTQYF. In nucleotides, the CDR3 is TGTGCCACAAGAGCCCGGACGGCTAGCACAGATACGCAGTATTTT.

The sample holds a few counts of this clonotype. The genes are TRBV3-1 and TRBJ1-6, with a tentative D call TRBD1 (5 bases). The CDR3 runs to 15 residues. V shed 1 base and J shed 6 bases, with 10 bases lying between them. Looked up from germline, CDR1 is LGHDT and CDR2 is YNNKEL (reference sequence). Here the CDR3 reads CASSQVVGGNSPLHF. In DNA form, the CDR3 reads TGTGCCAGCAGCCAAGTAGTGGGGGGTAATTCACCCCTCCACTTT.

The chain employs TRBV9 and TRBJ1-2; D is perhaps TRBD1 (6 bases). The CDR3 totals 17 residues. Trimming removed 3 bases at V and 1 base at J, with 19 bases between. Germline V gives CDR1 SGDLS, CDR2 YYNGEE. The CDR3 sequence: CASSDQPTGSGNYGYTF. CDR3 nucleotide sequence: TGTGCCAGCAGCGACCAACCTACAGGGTCCGGTAACTATGGCTACACCTTC.

This clonotype turned up a few times. The chain employs TRBV18 and TRBJ2-5, with D possibly being TRBD1 (5 bases). The CDR3 covers 16 residues. With 3 bases removed from V and 3 bases from J, the gap between germline ends came to 17 bases. CDR1 is KGHSH, CDR2 LQKENI, per germline. The CDR3 loop is CASSPAYQGTKETQYF. The CDR3 DNA follows: TGTGCCAGCTCACCTGCTTATCAGGGAACCAAAGAGACCCAGTACTTC.

This clonotype was seen ten or more times. The CDR3: CASSTAGLETQYF. CDR3 DNA sequence: TGTGCCAGCAGTACAGCTGGTCTAGAGACCCAGTACTTC. This chain joins TRBV12-3 or TRBV12-4 and TRBJ2-5; D unresolved. Trimming stripped 5 bases from V and 4 bases from J, with 11 bases between. CDR3 size: 13 residues.

This sequence joins TRBV3-1 and TRBJ2-7; the match to TRBD2 covers 8 bases. The germline gives CDR1 LGHDT, CDR2 YNNKEL (reference sequence). The CDR3 is 15 amino acids. V shed 4 bases and J 7 bases; nucleotides not matched to a gene: 12. This chain's CDR3 is CASSPYWTSPGEQYF. CDR3 nucleotide sequence: TGTGCCAGCAGCCCTTACTGGACTAGCCCCGGGGAGCAGTACTTC.

This chain joins TRBV7-9 and TRBJ1-2, with 7 bases that match TRBD1. CDR1 SEHNR and CDR2 FQNEAQ come from the germline V gene (reference sequence). Trimming removed 3 bases from V and 4 bases from J; junction bases left unmatched: 14. The CDR3 is 17 residues long. The CDR3 reads CASSFTPGSQGSYGYTF. The DNA for the CDR3 is TGTGCCAGCAGCTTTACCCCCGGCTCACAGGGGAGCTATGGCTACACCTTC. The whole variable domain, filled in from reference TRBV7-9 and TRBJ1-2, reads DTGVSQNPRHKITKRGQNVTFRCDPISEHNRLYWYRQTLGQGPEFLTYFQNEAQLEKSRLLSDRFSAERPKGSFSTLEIQRTEQGDSAMYLCASSFTPGSQGSYGYTFGSGTRLTVV.

In this sample, this clonotype turned up many times. This sequence joins TRBV6-5 and TRBJ2-7; D unclear. The CDR3 covers 17 residues. Germline assignment: CDR1 MNHEY and CDR2 SVGAGI. V gave up 0 bases and J gave up 2 bases, with 17 bases separating them. The CDR3 DNA follows: TGTGCCAGCAGTTACTCGAGAATTGGGTCAGGCACCTACGAGCAGTACTTC. As protein: CASSYSRIGSGTYEQYF.

The chain carries TRBV6-1 and TRBJ2-3; no clear D. The CDR3 spans 15 residues. The V and J ends lost 10 bases and 6 bases respectively, with 23 bases between them. CDR1 is MNHNS, CDR2 SASEGT, per germline. The CDR3: CATYRPRWVLDTQYF. DNA of the CDR3: TGTGCCACCTACCGACCACGGTGGGTCTTGGATACGCAGTATTTT.

V is TRBV6-6 and J is TRBJ1-3; possible D gene TRBD1, 5 bases. Trimming removed 3 bases from V and 0 bases from J, with 12 bases in between. This CDR3 comprises 16 residues. Per germline, CDR1 MNHNY and CDR2 SVGAGI (reference sequence). CDR3 sequence (DNA): TGTGCCAGCAGTTATTCACAGGTTTTCTCTGGAAACACCATATATTTT. Translation gives CASSYSQVFSGNTIYF.

This clonotype was counted ten times or more. This rearrangement joins TRBV5-4 to TRBJ1-3, with D possibly matching TRBD1 (6 bases). CDR1 is SGHNT and CDR2 is YYREEE in the germline V gene (reference sequence). V was pared by 4 bases and J by 4 bases, with 12 bases between. This CDR3 region has 14 residues. CDR3 residues: CASSPQTGGNTIYF. In DNA form, the CDR3 reads TGTGCCAGCAGCCCCCAGACAGGCGGAAACACCATATATTTT.

This clonotype was seen a handful of times. This chain links TRBV27 with TRBJ2-5; D is unresolved. V was trimmed by 0 bases and J by 5 bases, leaving 16 bases between them. In germline, CDR1 is MNHEY, CDR2 SMNVEV (reference sequence). This CDR3 has 16 residues. The CDR3 DNA reads TGTGCCAGCAGTTTATCAGCCTGGGAAGAAATGGAGACCCAGTACTTC. Residues: CASSLSAWEEMETQYF.

This clonotype occurred a few times. This chain uses TRBV10-3 with TRBJ2-2; TRBD1 matches at 8 bases. Looked up from germline, CDR1 is ENHRY and CDR2 is SYGVKD. The CDR3 has 14 residues. Trimming cost V 10 bases and J 8 bases; bases outside gene matches: 12. CDR3 amino acids: CANSDQGASGELFF. In nucleotides, the CDR3 is TGTGCCAACTCCGATCAGGGGGCTTCGGGGGAGCTGTTTTTT.

At least ten counts were recorded for this clonotype. The rearrangement links TRBV6-5 to TRBJ2-7; D is unclear. The CDR3 covers 15 residues. Trimming took 0 bases from V and 3 from J, leaving 12 bases between them. Germline lookup yields CDR1 MNHEY and CDR2 SVGAGI. The CDR3 bases are TGTGCCAGCAGTTACTCGATTCTTCCGGGCTACGAGCAGTACTTC. Translated, it gives CASSYSILPGYEQYF.